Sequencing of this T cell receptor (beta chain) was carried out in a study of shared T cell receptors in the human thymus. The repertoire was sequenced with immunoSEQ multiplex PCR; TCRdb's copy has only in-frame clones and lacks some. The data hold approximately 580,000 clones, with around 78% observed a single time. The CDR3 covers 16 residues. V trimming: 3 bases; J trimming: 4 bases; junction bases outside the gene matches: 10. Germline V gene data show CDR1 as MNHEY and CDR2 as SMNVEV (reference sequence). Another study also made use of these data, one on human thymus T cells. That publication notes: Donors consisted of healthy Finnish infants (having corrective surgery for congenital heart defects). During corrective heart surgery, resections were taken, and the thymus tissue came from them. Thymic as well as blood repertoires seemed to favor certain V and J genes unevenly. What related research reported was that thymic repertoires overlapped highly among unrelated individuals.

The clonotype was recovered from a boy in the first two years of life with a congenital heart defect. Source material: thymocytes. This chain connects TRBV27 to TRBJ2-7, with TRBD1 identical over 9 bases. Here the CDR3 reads CASSFLRQGGRYEQYF. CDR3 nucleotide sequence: TGTGCCAGCAGTTTCCTCCGACAGGGGGGAAGGTACGAGCAGTACTTC.